These T cell receptor beta chains were read from a single sample in a study of cytomegalovirus exposure and HLA in healthy donors. Produced via immunoSEQ multiplex PCR; TCRdb's table is partial and in-frame only. Of over 150,000 clones detected, 70% to 85% appear once; the ten largest clones hold 0.098%. The sample was PBMCs. The source is a boy between 2 and 15 years old in good health and CMV-seronegative. The CDR3 runs from the conserved cysteine through the conserved F or W. The D gene is left open where the match is weak.

V,J,D,length,CDR3
TRBV5-6,TRBJ2-3,.,12,CASSSGVDTQYF
TRBV7-2,TRBJ2-3,.,12,CASSTPRSTQYF
TRBV28,TRBJ1-4,.,14,CASSFQGASEKLFF
TRBV19,TRBJ2-7,.,13,CASSRTERGEQYF
TRBV7-2,TRBJ2-5,.,13,CASSLLYKETQYF
TRBV7-7,TRBJ1-2,.,20,CASSLSWGRPVDIPNYGYTF
TRBV9,TRBJ2-1,TRBD2,17,CASSVGGGGDSYNEQFF
TRBV7-8,TRBJ2-7,.,16,CASSGGGGSTIYEQYF
TRBV7-9,TRBJ2-5,.,14,CASSLRDSQETQYF
TRBV11-2,TRBJ1-2,TRBD1,15,CASSARDSRGYGYTF
TRBV14,TRBJ2-7,.,15,CASSQGPGWVYEQYF
TRBV7-6,TRBJ2-5,TRBD2,15,CASSSDPAGRETQYF
TRBV10-1,TRBJ2-7,.,15,CASSEGGGSSYEQYF
TRBV7-2,TRBJ2-4,.,16,CASSATLGLAKNIQYF